This paragraph reports one TCR beta chain. Its cognate antigen is unknown. Some clones are missing from TCRdb's copy, which holds only in-frame ones; the method was immunoSEQ multiplex PCR. This repertoire shows 140,000 to 150,000 clones, 80% to 90% found once; its top ten account for less than 9.5%. This CDR3 has 15 residues. This sample was included in a study of T cell responses to AZD1222 COVID-19 vaccine. Study findings and constraints: Vaccine-related CD4 TCRs covered spike, predominating at 160-218 and 743-854. Spike-specific TCR breadth and depth grew following two AZD1222 doses. After the peak T cell response, and only then, were repertoires sampled. Clonal diversity may have been underestimated in mostly white British donors.

This TCR derives from an adult in good health. The sample consisted of peripheral blood, taken on day 0 of AZD1222 vaccination. The gene calls are TRBV1 and TRBJ2-3; the table gives TRBD2 as D, unverified against the DNA. TRBV1 is reported as a pseudogene. The CDR3 is CTSSRGGASVDTQYF. Written as DNA, the CDR3 is TGCACCAGCAGCCGCGGGGGGGCCAGCGTTGATACGCAGTATTTT.